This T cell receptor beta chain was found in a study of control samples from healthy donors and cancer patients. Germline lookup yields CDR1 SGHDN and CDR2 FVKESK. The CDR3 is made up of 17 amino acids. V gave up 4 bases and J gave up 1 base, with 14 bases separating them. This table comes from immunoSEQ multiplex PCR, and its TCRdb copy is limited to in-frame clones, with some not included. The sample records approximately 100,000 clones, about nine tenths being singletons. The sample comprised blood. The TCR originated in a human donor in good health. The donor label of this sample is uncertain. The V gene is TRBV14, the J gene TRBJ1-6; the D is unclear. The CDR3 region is CASSLKAPDSYNSPLHF. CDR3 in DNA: TGTGCCAGCAGCCTCAAAGCGCCGGATTCCTATAATTCACCCCTCCACTTT.